The sequence of this T cell receptor beta chain was determined in a study of OX40 agonist ivuxolimab in advanced cancers. TCRdb's table, derived via immunoSEQ multiplex PCR, lists solely in-frame clones and lacks some. Altogether 37,000 or so clones are present, 80% to 90% being singletons, with the ten largest covering about 16%. CDR1 and CDR2 from the germline V gene are MNHEY and SVGAGI. The CDR3 sequence is 14 residues long. Trimming took off 1 base at V and 4 bases at J, with 10 bases between the two ends. This material consisted of CD4+ or CD8+ T cells sorted from blood, taken in a trial of the OX40 agonist ivuxolimab. This TCR was sampled from an adult with an advanced solid tumor such as melanoma, head and neck, liver or kidney cancer. This rearrangement joins TRBV6-5 to TRBJ1-1, with unresolved D. This CDR3 is CASSYLPAGTEAFF. The CDR3 nucleotides read TGTGCCAGCAGTTACTTGCCCGCTGGCACTGAAGCTTTCTTT.